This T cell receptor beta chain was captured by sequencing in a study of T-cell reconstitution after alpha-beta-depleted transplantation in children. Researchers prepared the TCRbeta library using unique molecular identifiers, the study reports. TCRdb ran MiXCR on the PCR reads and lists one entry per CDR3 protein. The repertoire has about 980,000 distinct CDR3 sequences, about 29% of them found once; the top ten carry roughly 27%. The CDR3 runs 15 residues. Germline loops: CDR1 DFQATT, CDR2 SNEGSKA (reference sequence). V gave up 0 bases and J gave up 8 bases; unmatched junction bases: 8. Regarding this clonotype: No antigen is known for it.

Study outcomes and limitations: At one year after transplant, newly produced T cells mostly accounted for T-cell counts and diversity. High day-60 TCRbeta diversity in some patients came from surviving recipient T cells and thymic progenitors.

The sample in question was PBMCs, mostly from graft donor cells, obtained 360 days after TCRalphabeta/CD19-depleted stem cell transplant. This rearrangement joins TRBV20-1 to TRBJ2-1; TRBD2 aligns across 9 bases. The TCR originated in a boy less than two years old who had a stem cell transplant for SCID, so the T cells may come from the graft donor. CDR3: CSARDVRGGDYEQFF. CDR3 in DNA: TGCAGTGCTAGAGATGTTCGCGGGGGGGACTATGAGCAGTTCTTC.